This T cell receptor beta chain was obtained from a study of CD8 T cells in ankylosing spondylitis. This clonotype was seen only a few times. What it recognizes is unknown. The ends were cut back, 3 bases at V and 1 base at J, with 10 bases in the middle. The CDR3 contains 13 residues. CDR1 and CDR2 (germline): DFQATT, SNEGSKA (reference sequence). Quantitative 5'-RACE with molecular barcodes produced the TCR beta libraries. TCRdb used MiXCR to reprocess the 5' RACE reads, holding one entry per CDR3 protein. Counted here are some 150,000 distinct CDR3 sequences, about 42% occurring once; the ten biggest clones make up roughly 15%. Study-wide findings and caveats: Matched ankylosing spondylitis synovial fluid reportedly contained a significantly enriched population of disease-linked clones. Some motif variants were previously reported in reactive arthritis synovial fluid and blood. Typical of ankylosing spondylitis blood, it appeared, was a TCR beta motif of eight highly homologous variants.

The genes are TRBV20-1 and TRBJ2-7; a possible D gene is TRBD1 (5 bases). This receptor was taken from a male donor with ankylosing spondylitis. The sample consisted of synovial fluid, either unsorted or a sorted T cell fraction (not recorded which). The CDR3 DNA sequence: TGCAGTGCTAGCGCAGGGTGGTCCTACGAGCAGTACTTC. Protein: CSASAGWSYEQYF.